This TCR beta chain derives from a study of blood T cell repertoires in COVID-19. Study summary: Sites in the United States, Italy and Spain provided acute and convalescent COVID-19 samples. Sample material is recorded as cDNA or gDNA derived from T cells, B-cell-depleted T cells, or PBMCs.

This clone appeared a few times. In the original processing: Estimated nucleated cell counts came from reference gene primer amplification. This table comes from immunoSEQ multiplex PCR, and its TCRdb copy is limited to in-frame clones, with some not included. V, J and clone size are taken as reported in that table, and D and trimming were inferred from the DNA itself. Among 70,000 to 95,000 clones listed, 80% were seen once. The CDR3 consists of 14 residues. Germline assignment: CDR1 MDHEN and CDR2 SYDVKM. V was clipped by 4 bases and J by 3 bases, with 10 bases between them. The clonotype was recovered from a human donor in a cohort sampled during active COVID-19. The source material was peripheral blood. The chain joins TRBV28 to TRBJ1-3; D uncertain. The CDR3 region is CASSWSWNGNTIYF. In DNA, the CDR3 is TGTGCCAGCAGTTGGAGTTGGAATGGAAACACCATATATTTT.